Described below is a single TCR beta chain sequence and its context. Its antigen is currently not known. No much larger clone exists at a distance of one base, and base qualities are not known. This specimen belongs to a study of control samples from healthy donors and cancer patients (dated by TCRdb to 2019 to 2021). The germline V gene yields SGHRS for CDR1 and YFSETQ for CDR2. Measured from the cysteine to the phenylalanine, the CDR3 is 16 residues long. The CDR3 DNA has 48 bases and is translated from base 1. V and J lose 0 bases and 3 bases, and a span of 15 bases separates them. The library relied on the immunoSEQ multiplex PCR assay. What TCRdb holds here is the immuneACCESS table cut down to in-frame rearrangements. Part of the clones is not present; checked against another copy, under half of the missing clones reflect an unresolved V gene, and the others are unexplained. The sample contains 90,000 to 150,000 clones, about 89% of them found a single time. The ten largest clones represent 40% of the sample.

The sequenced sample was blood. This sequence originates from a man in his fifties or sixties in good health. The V and J genes are TRBV5-1 and TRBJ1-1, and TRBD1 may be the D gene, going by 5 matching bases. The CDR3 loop reads CASSLARYRTDTEAFF. The bases are TGCGCCAGCAGCTTGGCCAGATACAGGACGGACACTGAAGCTTTCTTT. The full variable domain, completed from the reference TRBV5-1 and TRBJ1-1 proteins outside the CDR3, reads KAGVTQTPRYLIKTRGQQVTLSCSPISGHRSVSWYQQTPGQGLQFLFEYFSETQRNKGNFPGRFSGRQFSNSRSEMNVSTLELGDSALYLCASSLARYRTDTEAFFGQGTRLTVV.